The clone carrying this T cell receptor beta chain was recorded at least ten times. Antigen: not known. The time point is: blood at routine non-recurrence follow-up after resection. Tumor, nontumor lung or frozen PBMC supplied whole RNA, sequenced without sorting. Each TCR cDNA molecule bore a unique molecular identifier. TCRdb passed the 5' RACE reads through MiXCR, listing each CDR3 protein once. This sample yields about 47,000 distinct CDR3 sequences, of which less than 9% are seen a single time; 35% belongs to the top ten. The V gene's germline CDR1 is SGHTA and CDR2 FQGTGA. Trimming at V came to 4 bases and at J to 0 bases, leaving 9 bases not matched to a gene. The CDR3 runs 17 residues. This specimen belongs to a study of spatial heterogeneity in lung cancer. Study-level information: When follow-up PBMC samples existed, they were sequenced (at a median of roughly 2 years after resection).

The study's findings and limits: Among blood samples, ubiquitous expanded tumor TCRs appeared more at resection than at follow-up.

The receptor was isolated from a female donor with early-stage non-small cell lung cancer. The sequencing used PBMCs, collected at follow-up. The chain uses TRBV7-3 and TRBJ1-1; 9 bases agree with TRBD1. The chain's CDR3 is CASSSLMDRGLNTEAFF. The CDR3 DNA sequence: TGTGCCAGCAGCTCACTAATGGACAGGGGATTGAACACTGAAGCTTTCTTT.